This entry lists 22 T cell receptor beta chains sequenced from one sample in a study of T cell responses to AZD1222 COVID-19 vaccine. Method: immunoSEQ multiplex PCR; TCRdb's copy keeps in-frame clones and lacks some. The sample contains some 150,000 clones, 80% to 95% of which appear only once. The sequences come from peripheral blood, collected on day 0 of AZD1222 vaccination. Receptor source: an adult in good health.

The rearrangement links TRBV7-3 to TRBJ1-2; D ambiguous. V was cut by 2 bases and J by 2 bases, with 6 bases left in between. Germline CDR1 is SGHTA and CDR2 is FQGTGA. CDR3 length: 13 amino acids. CDR3 in DNA: TGTGCCAGCAGCTTAGGAGAAAACTATGGCTACACCTTC. It is translated as CASSLGENYGYTF.

This chain uses TRBV28 with TRBJ1-1; D remains unclear. This CDR3 has 12 amino acids. Germline CDR1 and CDR2: MDHEN and SYDVKM. V lost 7 bases and J lost 5, with 11 bases in between. The CDR3 reads CASTPDWTEAFF. CDR3 sequence (DNA): TGTGCCAGCACCCCCGACTGGACTGAAGCTTTCTTT.

This clone is a singleton in its sample. The chain couples TRBV28 to TRBJ1-6, with unresolved D. V dropped 4 bases and J dropped 8 bases, with 21 bases sitting between them. The CDR3 runs 17 residues. Germline CDR1 reads MDHEN; CDR2 reads SYDVKM. In DNA form, the CDR3 reads TGTGCCAGCAGTTCATCCCCCTGGGCGGATGGTTATTCACCCCTCCACTTT. It yields the protein CASSSSPWADGYSPLHF. The whole variable domain, filled in from reference TRBV28 and TRBJ1-6, reads DVKVTQSSRYLVKRTGEKVFLECVQDMDHENMFWYRQDPGLGLRLIYFSYDVKMKEKGDIPEGYSVSREKKERFSLILESASTNQTSMYLCASSSSPWADGYSPLHFGNGTRLTVT.

The chain links TRBV7-8 to TRBJ2-3; the D is unclear. The V end lost 5 bases, the J end lost 2 bases, and 8 bases lay between the germline ends. CDR3 length: 13 amino acids. Germline-derived CDR1 and CDR2 are SGHVS and FQNEAQ. CDR3 in amino acids: CASSITSTDTQYF. The CDR3 DNA is TGTGCCAGCAGCATCACCTCCACAGATACGCAGTATTTT. Full variable domain (rest looked up from reference TRBV7-8 and TRBJ2-3): GAGVSQSPRYKVAKRGQDVALRCDPISGHVSLFWYQQALGQGPEFLTYFQNEAQLDKSGLPSDRFFAERPEGSVSTLKIQRTQQEDSAVYLCASSITSTDTQYFGPGTRLTVL.

This chain links TRBV6-4 with TRBJ2-3; 8 nucleotides agree with TRBD2. The germline V gene encodes CDR1 MRHNA and CDR2 SNTAGT. The length of the CDR3 is 15 residues. J was trimmed by 2 bases and V by 6 bases; bases with no gene match: 7. CDR3 amino acids: CASRLAARYTDTQYF. The CDR3 DNA sequence: TGTGCCAGCAGACTAGCGGCGAGGTACACAGATACGCAGTATTTT.

V and J are TRBV6-1 and TRBJ2-2, with unresolved D. Germline CDR1 is MNHNS and CDR2 is SASEGT. The CDR3 is made up of 14 amino acids. Trimming took off 2 bases at V and 4 bases at J, with 8 bases between the two ends. The CDR3: CASSERLATGELFF. DNA of the CDR3: TGTGCCAGCAGTGAAAGACTGGCCACCGGGGAGCTGTTTTTT.

V and J are TRBV3-1 (or the pseudogene TRBV3-2) and TRBJ2-7; TRBD2 matches 7 bases. The ends lost 1 base at V and 1 base at J; junction bases unmatched: 7. CDR1 and CDR2 from the germline V gene are LGHDT and YNNKEL (reference sequence). This CDR3 spans 16 amino acids. CDR3 bases: TGTGCCAGCAGCCAAGCCCTGAGTAGCGGGTCCTACGAGCAGTACTTC. The encoded protein is CASSQALSSGSYEQYF.

The rearrangement links TRBV6-5 to TRBJ1-1; 10 bases are shared with TRBD1. The CDR3 spans 14 residues. V lost 5 bases and J lost 3; bases outside the gene matches: 3. Germline CDR1 MNHEY, CDR2 SVGAGI. The CDR3 DNA reads TGTGCCAGCAGTCCGGGACAGGGGTACACTGAAGCTTTCTTT. Protein sequence: CASSPGQGYTEAFF.

The rearrangement links TRBV11-2 to TRBJ2-7, with TRBD2 matching 11 bases. The V gene's germline CDR1 is SGHAT and CDR2 FQNNGV. V shed 9 bases, J shed 1 base, and the junction held 8 bases outside the gene matches. This CDR3 has 15 amino acids. CDR3 loop: CASRRLAGSSYEQYF. CDR3 bases: TGTGCCAGTAGGAGACTAGCGGGAAGTTCCTACGAGCAGTACTTC.

V is TRBV5-4 and J is TRBJ2-3; TRBD2 matches 7 bases. V lost 4 bases and J lost 6; bases outside the gene matches: 20. Germline CDR1 SGHNT, CDR2 YYREEE (reference sequence). This CDR3 has 18 residues. This CDR3 reads CASSPLGGMAVSADTQYF. Here the CDR3 DNA reads TGTGCCAGCAGCCCCTTGGGGGGGATGGCCGTTTCAGCGGATACGCAGTATTTT.

This chain uses TRBV7-7 with TRBJ1-6; D remains unclear. The CDR3 is 13 residues long. V gave up 5 bases and J gave up 7 bases, with 9 bases separating them. Germline V gene data show CDR1 as SSHAT and CDR2 as FNYEAQ (reference sequence). This CDR3 is CASSAGLNSPLHF. The CDR3 nucleotides read TGTGCCAGCAGCGCGGGCTTAAATTCACCCCTCCACTTT.

The CDR3 loop is CASSYSLEGGKYF. The DNA for the CDR3 is TGTGCCAGCAGTTACTCTTTGGAAGGAGGAAAGTACTTC. The chain uses TRBV6-2 or TRBV6-3 and TRBJ2-7; D is possibly TRBD2 (5 bases). The V end was cut by 0 bases, the J end by 11 bases, with 14 bases between. The CDR3 runs to 13 residues. From germline, CDR1 is MNHEY and CDR2 SVGEGT.

The rearrangement uses TRBV3-1 (or the pseudogene TRBV3-2) and TRBJ2-5; D possibly uses TRBD1 or TRBD2 (5 bases each). V was trimmed by 1 base and J by 5 bases, leaving 8 bases between them. Germline CDR1 and CDR2: LGHDT and YNNKEL (reference sequence). CDR3 length: 13 amino acids. The CDR3 DNA reads TGTGCCAGCAGCCAAGTCTGGGGGGAGACCCAGTACTTC. Residues: CASSQVWGETQYF.

This chain uses TRBV28 with TRBJ2-7, with 9 bases identical to TRBD2. Germline lookup yields CDR1 MDHEN and CDR2 SYDVKM. The CDR3 is 13 residues long. Trimming at V came to 3 bases and at J to 4 bases, leaving 1 base not matched to a gene. Written as DNA, the CDR3 is TGTGCCAGCAGTTTCACTAGCGGGTACGAGCAGTACTTC. Translating gives CASSFTSGYEQYF.

This clone occurred a few times. V and J are TRBV6-6 and TRBJ2-7, with D tentatively TRBD2 (6 bases). Deletions cut 0 bases from V and 0 bases from J, with 6 bases between. The length of the CDR3 is 14 residues. CDR1 and CDR2 from the germline V gene are MNHNY and SVGAGI (reference sequence). The CDR3 loop reads CASSYSGLSYEQYF. The CDR3 region has the DNA TGTGCCAGCAGTTACTCGGGACTCTCCTACGAGCAGTACTTC.

This clone was detected only once. The chain carries TRBV7-2 and TRBJ2-3; 8 bases align to TRBD2. The V gene's germline CDR1 is SGHTA and CDR2 FQGNSA. After removal of 4 bases from V and 0 bases from J, the junction contained 9 bases not matched to a gene. This CDR3 spans 17 amino acids. DNA of the CDR3: TGTGCCAGCAGCTGGGGGGTAGCGGGATGGAGCACAGATACGCAGTATTTT. It translates to CASSWGVAGWSTDTQYF.

This clone was seen only once. The chain is built from TRBV19 and TRBJ2-5, with 10 bases identical to TRBD1. J gave up 5 bases and V 3 bases, and 6 bases lay outside the gene matches. Looked up from germline, CDR1 is LNHDA and CDR2 is SQIVND (reference sequence). The CDR3 contains 15 residues. The CDR3 region has the DNA TGTGCCAGTAGTATTGGGGACAGGGGCTCGGAGACCCAGTACTTC. The encoded protein is CASSIGDRGSETQYF.

This chain links TRBV19 with TRBJ2-7; D not resolved. Looked up from germline, CDR1 is LNHDA and CDR2 is SQIVND (reference sequence). V lost 6 bases and J lost 0, with 12 bases in between. The CDR3 length is 14 residues. The CDR3, as DNA: TGTGCCAGTAGCCTCACCTTTGGCTCCTACGAGCAGTACTTC. It translates to CASSLTFGSYEQYF.

The chain uses TRBV10-1 and TRBJ2-2, with 9 bases fitting TRBD1. Germline V lookup: CDR1 WNHNN, CDR2 SYGVQD (reference sequence). This CDR3 has 16 amino acids. V trimming: 3 bases; J trimming: 5 bases; junction bases outside the gene matches: 7. The CDR3 here is CASSEEGTGRTGELFF. CDR3 coding DNA: TGCGCCAGCAGTGAAGAGGGGACAGGGCGGACCGGGGAGCTGTTTTTT.

This sequence joins TRBV15 and TRBJ2-7; the D call may be TRBD1 or TRBD2 (5 bases each). Per germline, CDR1 LNHNV and CDR2 YYDKDF (reference sequence). V was trimmed by 3 bases and J by 1 base, leaving 16 bases between them. This CDR3 is built from 16 residues. CDR3 DNA: TGTGCCACCAGCAGGTCAAGAGGGGCAATGTCCTACGAGCAGTACTTC. Protein product: CATSRSRGAMSYEQYF.

The gene calls are TRBV6-5 and TRBJ2-1; possibly TRBD2 for D (7 bases). CDR3 size: 13 residues. Trimming cost V 5 bases and J 10 bases, with 15 bases left between them. In germline, CDR1 is MNHEY, CDR2 SVGAGI. CDR3 region: CASSIGGDREQFF. The CDR3 DNA sequence: TGTGCCAGCAGTATAGGGGGGGATCGGGAGCAGTTCTTC.

The chain carries TRBV7-2 and TRBJ1-1; 11 bases line up with TRBD1. Germline lookup yields CDR1 SGHTA and CDR2 FQGNSA. J lost 5 bases, V lost 9 bases, and 11 bases had no gene match. There are 15 residues in the CDR3. The CDR3 here is CASLRDRGSGTEAFF. CDR3 coding DNA: TGTGCCAGTCTTCGGGACAGGGGGTCGGGTACTGAAGCTTTCTTT.